The 4 T cell receptor beta chains listed next were all sequenced from one sample in a study of T cell responses to AZD1222 COVID-19 vaccine. Produced via immunoSEQ multiplex PCR; TCRdb's table is partial and in-frame only. The sample gives approximately 180,000 clones, approximately 94% of which show up once; 2.6% is in the top ten. The material sequenced was peripheral blood, taken on day 0 of AZD1222 vaccination. The receptors were gathered from an adult in good health.

V and J are TRBV12-5 and TRBJ1-5; no definite D call. Germline-derived CDR1 and CDR2 are LGHNT and FRNRAP. The CDR3 length is 12 residues. V gave up 0 bases and J gave up 7 bases, with 4 bases separating them. In DNA form, the CDR3 reads TGTGCTAGTGGTTTGGTAGGCCAGCCCCAGCATTTT. Translated, it gives CASGLVGQPQHF.

This chain connects TRBV12-3 or TRBV12-4 to TRBJ1-2; a weak D match, TRBD1 (6 bases). Trimming took off 4 bases at V and 8 bases at J, with 14 bases between the two ends. CDR3 size: 13 residues. In DNA form, the CDR3 reads TGTGCCAGCAGTTGGGACATCCAAAGCGGCTACACCTTC. It translates to CASSWDIQSGYTF.

This clone was observed once. The chain uses TRBV7-7 and TRBJ2-1, with D unresolved. The germline V gene encodes CDR1 SSHAT and CDR2 FNYEAQ (reference sequence). Trimming removed 5 bases at V and 9 bases at J, with 14 bases between. There are 13 residues in the CDR3. DNA for the CDR3: TGTGCCAGCAGCCCTGATACGGGTGGTGAGCAGTTCTTC. Translation gives CASSPDTGGEQFF.

Only one count was recorded for this clone. The chain is built from TRBV15 and TRBJ2-3; 9 bases line up with TRBD1. CDR1 and CDR2 (germline): LNHNV, YYDKDF (reference sequence). This CDR3 is built from 16 residues. V dropped 0 bases and J dropped 1; count of bases not matched to a gene: 2. The CDR3: CATSRERDRGTDTQYF. The CDR3, as DNA: TGTGCCACCAGCAGAGAGAGGGACAGGGGCACAGATACGCAGTATTTT.